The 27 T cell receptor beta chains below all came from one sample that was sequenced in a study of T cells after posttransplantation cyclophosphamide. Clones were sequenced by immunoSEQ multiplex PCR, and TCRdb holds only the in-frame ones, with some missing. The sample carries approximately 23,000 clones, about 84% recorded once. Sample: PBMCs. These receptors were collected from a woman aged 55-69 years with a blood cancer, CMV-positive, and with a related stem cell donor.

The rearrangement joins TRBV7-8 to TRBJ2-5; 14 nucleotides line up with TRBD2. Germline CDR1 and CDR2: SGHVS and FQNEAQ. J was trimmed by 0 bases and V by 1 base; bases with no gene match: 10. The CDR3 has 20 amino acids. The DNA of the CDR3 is TGTGCCAGCAGCTTAGTGTGGAGACTAGCGGGAGGGAGGTACCAAGAGACCCAGTACTTC. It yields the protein CASSLVWRLAGGRYQETQYF.

This CDR3 is CASSRLAPFYEQYF. The CDR3 DNA is TGTGCCAGCAGCCGACTAGCCCCATTCTACGAGCAGTACTTC. The V gene is TRBV7-6, the J gene TRBJ2-5; 7 positions agree with TRBD2. The J call may be faulty, since TRBJ2-7 better matches the DNA end. The CDR3 loop spans 14 amino acids. Germline loops: CDR1 SGHVS, CDR2 FNYEAQ.

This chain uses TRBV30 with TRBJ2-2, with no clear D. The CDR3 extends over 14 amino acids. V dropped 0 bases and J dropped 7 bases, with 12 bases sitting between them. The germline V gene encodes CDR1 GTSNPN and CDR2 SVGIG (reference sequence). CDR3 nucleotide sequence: TGTGCCTGGAGTGTACAAAGGTGGAGCGGGGAGCTGTTTTTT. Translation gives CAWSVQRWSGELFF.

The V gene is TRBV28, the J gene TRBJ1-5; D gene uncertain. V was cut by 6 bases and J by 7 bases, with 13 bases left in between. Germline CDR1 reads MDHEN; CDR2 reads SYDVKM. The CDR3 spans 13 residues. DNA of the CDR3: TGTGCCAGCAGGTTAGGAGGGAAGCAGCCCCAGCATTTT. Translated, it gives CASRLGGKQPQHF.

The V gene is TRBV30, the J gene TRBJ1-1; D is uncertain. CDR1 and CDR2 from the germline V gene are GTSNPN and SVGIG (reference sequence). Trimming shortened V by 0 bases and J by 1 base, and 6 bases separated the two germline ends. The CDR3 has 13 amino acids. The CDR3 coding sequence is TGTGCCTGGAGTGTAAGGAGGAACACTGAAGCTTTCTTT. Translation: CAWSVRRNTEAFF.

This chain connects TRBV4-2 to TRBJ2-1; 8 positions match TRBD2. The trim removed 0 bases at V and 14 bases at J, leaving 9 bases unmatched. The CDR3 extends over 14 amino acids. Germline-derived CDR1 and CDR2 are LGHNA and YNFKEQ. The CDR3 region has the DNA TGTGCCAGCAGCCAAGACTCGGGTGGGACTAGTAAGTTCTTC. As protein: CASSQDSGGTSKFF.

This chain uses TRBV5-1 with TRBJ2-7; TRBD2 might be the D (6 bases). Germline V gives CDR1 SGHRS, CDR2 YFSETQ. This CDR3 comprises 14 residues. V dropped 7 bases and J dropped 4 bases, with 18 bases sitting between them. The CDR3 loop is CASGLGDSEYEQYF. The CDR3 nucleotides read TGCGCCAGCGGGCTAGGGGACTCAGAGTACGAGCAGTACTTC.

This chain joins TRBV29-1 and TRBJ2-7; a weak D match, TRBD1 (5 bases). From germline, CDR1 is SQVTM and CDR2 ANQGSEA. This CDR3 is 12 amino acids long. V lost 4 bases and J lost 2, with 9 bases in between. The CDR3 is CSVGGGTYEQYF. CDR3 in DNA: TGCAGCGTTGGGGGCGGCACCTACGAGCAGTACTTC.

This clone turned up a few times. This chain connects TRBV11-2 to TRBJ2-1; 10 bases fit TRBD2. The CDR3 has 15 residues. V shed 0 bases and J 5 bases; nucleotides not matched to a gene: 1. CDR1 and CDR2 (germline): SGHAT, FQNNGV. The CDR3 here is CASSLELAGHNEQFF. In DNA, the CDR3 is TGTGCCAGCAGCTTAGAACTAGCGGGACACAATGAGCAGTTCTTC.

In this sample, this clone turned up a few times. CDR3 sequence reads: CASSQEITRQETQYF. The CDR3, as DNA: TGTGCCAGCAGCCAAGAAATAACTCGTCAAGAGACCCAGTACTTC. This chain connects TRBV4-2 to TRBJ2-5; D gene ambiguous. The CDR3 runs 15 residues. Germline loops: CDR1 LGHNA, CDR2 YNFKEQ. V dropped 0 bases and J dropped 2 bases, with 10 bases sitting between them.

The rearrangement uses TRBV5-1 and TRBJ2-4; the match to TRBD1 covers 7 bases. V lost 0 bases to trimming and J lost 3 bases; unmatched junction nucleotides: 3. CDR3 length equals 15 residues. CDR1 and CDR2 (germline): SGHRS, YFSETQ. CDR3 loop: CASSLDTGDKNIQYF. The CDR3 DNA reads TGCGCCAGCAGCTTGGATACAGGGGACAAAAACATTCAGTACTTC.

CDR3 coding DNA: TGTGCCATCAGTGACCTACAGGTCGGGCAGTACTTC. It translates to CAISDLQVGQYF. The J gene is TRBJ2-7, the V gene TRBV10-3; D is perhaps TRBD1 (5 bases). CDR1 and CDR2 (germline): ENHRY, SYGVKD. The V gene lost 3 bases and the J gene lost 9 bases, with 12 bases spanning the gap. The CDR3 loop spans 12 amino acids.

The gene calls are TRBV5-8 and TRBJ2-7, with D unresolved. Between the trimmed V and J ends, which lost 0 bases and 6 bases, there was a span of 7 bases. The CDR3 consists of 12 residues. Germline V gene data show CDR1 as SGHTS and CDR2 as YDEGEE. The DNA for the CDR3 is TGTGCCAGCAGCTTGGTAGTTCCCGAGCAGTACTTC. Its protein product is CASSLVVPEQYF. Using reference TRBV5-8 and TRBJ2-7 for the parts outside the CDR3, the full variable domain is EAGVTQSPTHLIKTRGQQATLRCSPISGHTSVYWYQQALGLGLQFLLWYDEGEERNRGNFPPRFSGRQFPNYSSELNVNALELEDSALYLCASSLVVPEQYFGPGTRLTVT.

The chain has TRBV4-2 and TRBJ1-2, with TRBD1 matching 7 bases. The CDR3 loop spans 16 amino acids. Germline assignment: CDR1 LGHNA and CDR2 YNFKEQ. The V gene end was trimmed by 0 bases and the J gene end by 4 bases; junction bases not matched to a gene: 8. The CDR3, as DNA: TGTGCCAGCAGCCAAGAGACACAGGGGCTAGGCTATGGCTACACCTTC. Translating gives CASSQETQGLGYGYTF.

This CDR3 reads CASNHGRGSYEQYF. Written as DNA, the CDR3 is TGTGCCAGCAACCATGGGAGGGGCTCCTACGAGCAGTACTTC. The rearrangement uses TRBV2 and TRBJ2-7, with 7 bases lining up with TRBD2. V lost 7 bases and J lost 0; bases outside the gene matches: 6. The CDR3 spans 14 residues. Germline V gives CDR1 SNHLY, CDR2 FYNNEI.

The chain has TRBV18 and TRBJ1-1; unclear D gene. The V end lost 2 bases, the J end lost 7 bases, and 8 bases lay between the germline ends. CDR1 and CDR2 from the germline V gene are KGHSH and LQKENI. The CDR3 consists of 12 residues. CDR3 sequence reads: CASSPTVLEAFF. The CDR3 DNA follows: TGTGCCAGCTCACCAACCGTACTTGAAGCTTTCTTT.

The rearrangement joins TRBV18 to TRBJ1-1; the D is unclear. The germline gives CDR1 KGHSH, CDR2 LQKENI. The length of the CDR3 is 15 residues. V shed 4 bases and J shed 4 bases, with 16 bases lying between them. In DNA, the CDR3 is TGTGCCAGCTCACTTGGGAGCCGGGGAAGCACTGAAGCTTTCTTT. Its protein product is CASSLGSRGSTEAFF. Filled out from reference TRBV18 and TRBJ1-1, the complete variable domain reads NAGVMQNPRHLVRRRGQEARLRCSPMKGHSHVYWYRQLPEEGLKFMVYLQKENIIDESGMPKERFSAEFPKEGPSILRIQQVVRGDSAAYFCASSLGSRGSTEAFFGQGTRLTVV.

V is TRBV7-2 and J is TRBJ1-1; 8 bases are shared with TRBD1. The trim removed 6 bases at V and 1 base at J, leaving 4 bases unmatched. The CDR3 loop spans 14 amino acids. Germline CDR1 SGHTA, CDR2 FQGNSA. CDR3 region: CASRTTGANTEAFF. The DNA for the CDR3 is TGTGCCAGCAGAACGACAGGGGCGAACACTGAAGCTTTCTTT.

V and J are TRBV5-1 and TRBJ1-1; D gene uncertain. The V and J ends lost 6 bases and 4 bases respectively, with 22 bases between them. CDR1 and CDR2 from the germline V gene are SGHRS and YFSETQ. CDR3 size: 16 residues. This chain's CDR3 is CASISGGQVGITEAFF. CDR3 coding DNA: TGCGCCAGCATCTCTGGAGGGCAGGTAGGAATCACTGAAGCTTTCTTT.

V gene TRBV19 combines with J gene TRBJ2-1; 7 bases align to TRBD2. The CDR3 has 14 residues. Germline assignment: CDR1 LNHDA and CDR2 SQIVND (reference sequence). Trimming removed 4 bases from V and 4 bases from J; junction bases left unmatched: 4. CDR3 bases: TGTGCCAGTAGTAGCCGGGACTATTACAATGAGCAGTTCTTC. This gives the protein CASSSRDYYNEQFF.

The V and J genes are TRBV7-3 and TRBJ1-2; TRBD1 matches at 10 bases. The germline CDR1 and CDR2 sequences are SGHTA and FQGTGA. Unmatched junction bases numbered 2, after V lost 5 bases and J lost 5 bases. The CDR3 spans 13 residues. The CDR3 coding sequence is TGTGCCAGCAGCCCGGGACAGGGGTATGGCTACACCTTC. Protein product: CASSPGQGYGYTF.

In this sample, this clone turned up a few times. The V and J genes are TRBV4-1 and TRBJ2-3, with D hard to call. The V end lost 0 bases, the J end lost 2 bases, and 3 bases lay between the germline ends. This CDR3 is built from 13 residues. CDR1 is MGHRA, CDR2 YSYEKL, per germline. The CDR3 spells CASSQDYTDTQYF. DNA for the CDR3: TGCGCCAGCAGCCAAGACTACACAGATACGCAGTATTTT.

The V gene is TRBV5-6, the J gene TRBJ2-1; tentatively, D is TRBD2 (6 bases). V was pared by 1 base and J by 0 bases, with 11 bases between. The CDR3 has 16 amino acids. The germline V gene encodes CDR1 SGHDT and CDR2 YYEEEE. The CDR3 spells CASSLLGEVSYNEQFF. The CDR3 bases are TGTGCCAGCAGCTTGTTGGGGGAGGTCTCCTACAATGAGCAGTTCTTC.

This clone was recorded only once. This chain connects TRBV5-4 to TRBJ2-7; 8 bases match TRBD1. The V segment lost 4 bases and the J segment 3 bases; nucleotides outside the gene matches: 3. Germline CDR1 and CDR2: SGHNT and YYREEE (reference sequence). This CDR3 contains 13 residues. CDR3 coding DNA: TGTGCCAGCAGCAAAGACAGGGGCTACGAGCAGTACTTC. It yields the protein CASSKDRGYEQYF.

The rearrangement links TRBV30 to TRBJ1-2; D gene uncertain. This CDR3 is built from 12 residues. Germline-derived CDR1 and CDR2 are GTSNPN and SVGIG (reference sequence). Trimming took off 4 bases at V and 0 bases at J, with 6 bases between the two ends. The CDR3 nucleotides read TGTGCCTGGACTAGCTCTAACTATGGCTACACCTTC. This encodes CAWTSSNYGYTF.

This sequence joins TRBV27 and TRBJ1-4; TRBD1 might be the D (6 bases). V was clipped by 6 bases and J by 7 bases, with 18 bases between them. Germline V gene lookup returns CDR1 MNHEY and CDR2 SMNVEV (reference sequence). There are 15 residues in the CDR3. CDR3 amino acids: CASSPAGGAGEKLFF. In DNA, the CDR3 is TGTGCCAGCAGCCCGGCGGGGGGCGCAGGTGAAAAACTGTTTTTT.

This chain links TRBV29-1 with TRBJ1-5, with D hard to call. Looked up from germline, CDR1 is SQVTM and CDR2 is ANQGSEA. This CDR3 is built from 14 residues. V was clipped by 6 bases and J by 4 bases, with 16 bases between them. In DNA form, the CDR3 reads TGCAGCGTGACCGATGGACTGCAGAATCAGCCCCAGCATTTT. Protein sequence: CSVTDGLQNQPQHF.